This TCR beta chain was observed in a study of naive and memory T cell subsets. The germline CDR1 and CDR2 sequences are LGHNA and YNFKEQ. V was cut by 4 bases and J by 12 bases, with 13 bases left in between. This CDR3 is 11 amino acids long. Four subsets defined by CD45RA and CD27 were sorted after CD3, CD4, CD8 and live/dead staining. In regard to this clonotype: Its antigen is unidentified.

Study-wide results and caveats: The power law exponent of TCR abundance differed between naive and memory cells. There was no ground truth to check naive and memory subset results.

Both TRBC1 and TRBC2 were covered by a beta constant-region primer of two equimolar oligonucleotides. Four rounds of PCR amplified the ligated cDNA using nested alpha and beta constant-region primers plus SP2. An oligonucleotide with the SP2 primer and a 12-nucleotide UMI was ligated to the cDNA 3' end. TCRdb called the UMI-ligation and nested PCR reads again in MiXCR, with one record for every CDR3 protein. This repertoire shows over 65,000 distinct CDR3 sequences, over 9% found once; its top ten account for 1.2%. The clonotype originates from a human donor in good health. The specimen sequenced was naive CD8+ T cells from blood. The chain employs TRBV4-2 and TRBJ2-7, with D perhaps assigned TRBD1 or TRBD2 (6 bases each). CDR3: CASSLGASVYF. The CDR3 DNA follows: TGTGCCAGCAGCCTGGGGGCTAGCGTGTACTTC.